This TCR beta chain was sequenced during a study of radiation and T cells in renal cell carcinoma. The protocol was immunoSEQ multiplex PCR, while the TCRdb copy is restricted to in-frame clones and leaves out a portion. The data hold roughly 120,000 clones, with more than 80% observed a single time. The time point denotes: blood 2 weeks post-SBRT. Treatment specified: 15 Gy SBRT to primary tumor, nephrectomy 4 weeks later. Serial blood draws occurred at baseline and 2 and 4 weeks post-SBRT. The sequenced sample was blood, obtained from a patient whose treatment included radiotherapy and nephrectomy. The sequence came from a woman in her sixties with renal cell carcinoma.

The DNA of the CDR3 is TGCAGCGTCAGAGGGACTAGCGGCCCCACAGATACGCAGTATTTT. This codes for CSVRGTSGPTDTQYF. This chain uses TRBV29-1 with TRBJ2-3, with TRBD2 matching 11 bases. This CDR3 spans 15 amino acids. The trim removed 6 bases at V and 2 bases at J, leaving 7 bases unmatched. Germline assignment: CDR1 SQVTM and CDR2 ANQGSEA.